This is a list of T cell receptor beta chains from one sample in a study of shared clonotypes between healthy human individuals. Sequencing was performed with immunoSEQ multiplex PCR; in TCRdb, only in-frame clones are kept and a portion is missing. There are 800,000 to 950,000 clones in the sample; about 97% occur only once, and 0.2% to 0.25% lies in the top ten. Sequenced material: naive CD8+ T cells sorted from blood. The receptors come from a man aged 25 to 45 in good health. The CDR3 runs from the conserved cysteine through the conserved F or W. A D gene is named only where the DNA matches it firmly. Part of the rows lack a size; the others show once, few, many or a class for expanded clones.

TRBJ2-2 TRBD2 TRBV2 - CASSEFPSGYTGELFF TGTGCCAGCAGTGAATTCCCTAGCGGCTACACCGGGGAGCTGTTTTTT
TRBJ2-7 - TRBV19 - CASSIRHFYEQYF TGTGCCAGTAGTATACGACACTTCTACGAGCAGTACTTC
TRBJ2-7 - TRBV7-9 - CASSLVVYEQYF TGTGCCAGCAGCTTAGTCGTCTACGAGCAGTACTTC
TRBJ2-3 - TRBV9 - CAPIITQYF TGTGCCCCGATAATTACGCAGTATTTT
TRBJ1-5 - TRBV11-1 - CARVSDRNQPQHF TGTGCCAGGGTATCGGACCGCAATCAGCCCCAGCATTTT
TRBJ1-1 - TRBV7-9 - CASSLGGSEAFF TGTGCCAGCAGCTTAGGGGGCAGCGAAGCTTTCTTT
TRBJ2-7 - TRBV6-1 few CASSGTGYEQYF TGTGCCAGCAGTGGGACGGGATACGAGCAGTACTTC
TRBJ2-5 TRBD2 TRBV7-9 - CASSPRTSGRYETQYF TGTGCCAGCAGCCCCAGGACTAGCGGGAGGTATGAGACCCAGTACTTC
TRBJ2-7 - TRBV27 - CASSFTGTTYEQYF TGTGCCAGCAGTTTTACCGGGACAACCTACGAGCAGTACTTC
TRBJ2-7 - TRBV21-1 - CASSRLLRQGGNEQYF TGTGCCAGCAGCAGACTCCTCAGACAGGGTGGAAACGAGCAGTACTTC
TRBJ2-3 - TRBV7-6 - CASSPSGATDTQYF TGTGCCAGCAGCCCCAGTGGGGCGACGGATACGCAGTATTTT
TRBJ2-7 - TRBV19 few CASSISRGPYEQYF TGTGCCAGTAGTATCTCCAGGGGACCCTACGAGCAGTACTTC
TRBJ2-2 - TRBV7-9 - CASSPRSASNTGELFF TGTGCCAGCAGCCCCCGATCCGCTTCGAACACCGGGGAGCTGTTTTTT
TRBJ1-1 TRBD1 TRBV18 - CASSPIRDREAFF TGTGCCAGCTCACCAATCCGGGACAGGGAAGCTTTCTTT
TRBJ2-1 - TRBV28 - CASSHPDRAAYNEQFF TGTGCCAGCAGCCACCCCGATAGAGCGGCCTACAATGAGCAGTTCTTC
TRBJ1-3 - TRBV5-6 - CASSPIGSGNTIYF TGTGCCAGCAGCCCTATAGGCTCTGGAAACACCATATATTTT
TRBJ2-3 TRBD2 TRBV18 - CASSPLAGAIDTQYF TGTGCCAGCTCACCCTTAGCGGGAGCGATAGATACGCAGTATTTT
TRBJ2-3 TRBD2 TRBV27 - CASSLQRDGPLTQYF TGTGCCAGCAGTTTACAGCGGGACGGTCCCCTTACGCAGTATTTT
TRBJ2-5 TRBD2 TRBV14 - CASSQGIGLGREAQYF TGTGCCAGCAGCCAAGGAATCGGACTAGGAAGAGAGGCCCAGTACTTC
TRBJ1-1 - TRBV10-3 - CAISESQVLGTEAFF TGTGCCATCAGTGAGTCACAGGTATTGGGCACTGAAGCTTTCTTT
TRBJ2-1 - TRBV15 - CATSVTISEQFF TGTGCCACCAGCGTAACTATTAGTGAGCAGTTCTTC
TRBJ2-3 TRBD2 TRBV7-9 - CASSLANSGRTDTQYF TGTGCCAGCAGCTTAGCGAATAGCGGGAGAACAGATACGCAGTATTTT
TRBJ1-1 - TRBV19 - CASSLLLGNTEAFF TGTGCCAGTAGCCTTCTCTTGGGTAACACTGAAGCTTTCTTT
TRBJ2-2 TRBD1 TRBV27 - CASSSPGTGDTGELFF TGTGCCAGCAGTTCCCCCGGGACAGGGGATACCGGGGAGCTGTTTTTT
TRBJ1-2 TRBD1 TRBV28 - CASSRDRGRGYGYTF TGTGCCAGCAGCCGGGACAGGGGTAGGGGCTATGGCTACACCTTC
TRBJ2-7 TRBD1 TRBV18 - CASSPGTGGYEQYF TGTGCCAGCTCACCTGGGACAGGGGGCTACGAGCAGTACTTC
TRBJ1-2 TRBD1 TRBV14 - CASSQAGGYGYTF TGTGCCAGCAGCCAAGCAGGGGGCTATGGCTACACCTTC
TRBJ2-7 - TRBV13 - CASSLGGGGEQYF TGTGCCAGCAGCCTAGGGGGTGGCGGTGAGCAGTACTTC
TRBJ2-7 - TRBV18 - CASSPRGGTYEQYF TGTGCCAGCTCACCACGGGGCGGAACGTACGAGCAGTACTTC
TRBJ2-7 TRBD2 TRBV5-1 - CASSLWTSRSLYEQYF TGCGCCAGCAGCCTGTGGACTAGCCGCTCTCTCTACGAGCAGTACTTC
TRBJ2-1 - TRBV7-2 - CASSLFKSSYNEQFF TGTGCCAGCAGCTTATTTAAGAGCTCCTACAATGAGCAGTTCTTC
TRBJ2-3 TRBD1 TRBV7-9 once CASSFGTGTDTQYF TGTGCCAGCAGCTTTGGGACAGGCACAGATACGCAGTATTTT
TRBJ1-3 - TRBV2 - CASSEGRWSENTIYF TGTGCCAGCAGTGAGGGGAGGTGGTCAGAGAACACCATATATTTT
TRBJ2-7 - TRBV18 - CASSTRGSSYEQYF TGTGCCAGCTCGACCCGGGGGAGCTCCTACGAGCAGTACTTC
TRBJ2-5 - TRBV25-1 - CASSELNQETQYF TGTGCCAGCAGTGAATTGAACCAAGAGACCCAGTACTTC
TRBJ2-1 - TRBV10-3 - CAISESLPAGGDEQFF TGTGCCATCAGTGAGTCCCTCCCGGCAGGGGGGGATGAGCAGTTCTTC
TRBJ2-7 TRBD2 TRBV27 - CASSLSAGELIHEQYF TGTGCCAGCAGTTTATCCGCGGGGGAGTTGATCCACGAGCAGTACTTC
TRBJ2-6 TRBD1 TRBV4-3 - CASSQDGTGAGANVLTF TGCGCCAGCAGCCAAGATGGGACAGGGGCTGGGGCCAACGTCCTGACTTTC
TRBJ2-1 - TRBV7-8 - CASTQRLVVFNEQFF TGTGCCAGCACCCAAAGACTAGTGGTTTTCAATGAGCAGTTCTTC
TRBJ2-7 - TRBV4-1 - CASSQIGSYEQYF TGCGCCAGCAGCCAAATCGGTTCCTACGAGCAGTACTTC
TRBJ2-5 - TRBV27 - CASSYGETQYF TGTGCCAGCAGTTACGGGGAGACCCAGTACTTC